This is a list of T cell receptor beta chains from one sample in a study of metastatic and nonmetastatic thyroid tumors. TCRdb re-clonotyped the PCR reads via MiXCR. The data show around 45,000 clones, about 3.3% seen once. Specimen: blood. The receptors were sampled from a female donor with papillary thyroid cancer or a benign thyroid nodule (not recorded which). Some clones in this sample may be carry-over from other donors' samples. Both conserved end residues are part of each CDR3. The D gene is left open where the match is weak. Clone size, where shown, is once, few, many, or a class for clones that have expanded.

d_call	clone_size	v_call	cdr3_length	j_call	cdr3_nt	cdr3_aa
-	medium-sized	TRBV5-1	14	TRBJ1-3	TGCGCCAGCAGCTTGGGGGGCGTTCCAAACACCATATATTTT	CASSLGGVPNTIYF
TRBD2	many	TRBV19	14	TRBJ2-2	TGTGCCAGTCACCCGGGACTAGCAACCGGGGAGCTGTTTTTT	CASHPGLATGELFF
-	-	TRBV6-5	14	TRBJ2-7	TGTGCCAGCAGTTACCGGGACGGCTCCGACGAGCAGTACTTC	CASSYRDGSDEQYF
-	medium-sized	TRBV5-1	13	TRBJ2-1	TGCGCCAGCAGACCAGATGCGGGTAGGGAGCAGTTCTTC	CASRPDAGREQFF
-	-	TRBV2	13	TRBJ2-3	TGTGCCAGCAGTGGGGGGTCCGGAGATACGCAGTATTTT	CASSGGSGDTQYF
-	many	TRBV5-4	14	TRBJ2-1	TGTGCCAGCAGCTTGGGGGGACTTTTTAGTGAGCAGTTCTTC	CASSLGGLFSEQFF
-	-	TRBV6-5	13	TRBJ2-7	TGTGCCAGCAGTTACCTTCGCGAGAACGAGCAGTACTTC	CASSYLRENEQYF
-	few	TRBV19	15	TRBJ1-1	TGTGCCAGTAGTATCACCGGGCGAATGAACACTGAAGCTTTCTTT	CASSITGRMNTEAFF
-	few	TRBV6-1	13	TRBJ2-7	TGTGCCAGCATGGTAGCAGACCCCTACGAGCAGTACTTC	CASMVADPYEQYF
-	many	TRBV6-1	16	TRBJ1-1	TGTGCCAGCAGTTTCCTTGTTCCGGGAGGGAACACTGAAGCTTTCTTT	CASSFLVPGGNTEAFF
-	-	TRBV30	13	TRBJ1-2	TGTGCCTGGAGTCCCTCTGGGGAAAGGAGCTACACCTTC	CAWSPSGERSYTF
TRBD1	-	TRBV6-2/TRBV6-3	18	TRBJ2-1	TGTGCCAGCAGTCCAACCCGGGAAGGACAGGGGTCAAGGAATGAGCAGTTCTTC	CASSPTREGQGSRNEQFF
TRBD2	many	TRBV4-1	16	TRBJ2-3	TGCGCCAGCAGCCAAGAGGAGCGGGGGCGGGGAGATACGCAGTATTTT	CASSQEERGRGDTQYF
-	-	TRBV6-1	13	TRBJ2-7	TGTGCCAGCAGCCGGGGACGGAACTACGAGCAGTACTTC	CASSRGRNYEQYF
TRBD1	few	TRBV19	13	TRBJ1-1	TGTGCCAGTAGTGTACAGGGGGGCACTGAAGCTTTCTTT	CASSVQGGTEAFF
-	many	TRBV4-1	14	TRBJ2-7	TGCGCCAGCAGCCAACTAAGGACCTCGTACGAGCAGTACTTC	CASSQLRTSYEQYF
-	-	TRBV28	15	TRBJ1-5	TGTGCCAGCAGCCCTCTTGAGTATAGCAATCAGCCCCAGCATTTT	CASSPLEYSNQPQHF
-	few	TRBV20-1	13	TRBJ2-2	TGCAGTGCTAGAGATGGCGTCACCGGGGAGCTGTTTTTT	CSARDGVTGELFF
-	-	TRBV11-2	14	TRBJ2-1	TGTGCCAGCAGACGTCCGGCGAGCAACAATGAGCAGTTCTTC	CASRRPASNNEQFF
-	-	TRBV19	14	TRBJ1-2	TGTGCCAGTACCTCCTCAGCCCAGGGGTCTGGCTACACCTTC	CASTSSAQGSGYTF
TRBD2	many	TRBV20-1	20	TRBJ2-4	TGCAGTGCTCCCACCCTAGCGGGAGCCTTTTTCACAATAGCCAAAAACATTCAGTACTTC	CSAPTLAGAFFTIAKNIQYF
-	many	TRBV5-1	14	TRBJ2-2	TGCGCCAGCAGCTTGGGAGGGAACACCGGGGAGCTGTTTTTT	CASSLGGNTGELFF
TRBD2	few	TRBV11-2	14	TRBJ2-7	TGTGCCAGCAGCTTGTTCAGGACTAGCTACGAGCAGTACTTC	CASSLFRTSYEQYF
TRBD2	few	TRBV12-3/TRBV12-4	15	TRBJ2-3	TGTGCCAGCAGTTTGGCGGGAGCCTCTGCAGATACGCAGTATTTT	CASSLAGASADTQYF
-	-	TRBV6-1	16	TRBJ1-1	TGTGCCAGCAACTATAGGACAGTCTCTTCGAACACTGAAGCTTTCTTT	CASNYRTVSSNTEAFF
-	-	TRBV27	12	TRBJ2-2	TGTGCCAGCAGTTCCCCTCGGGGGGAGCTGTTTTTT	CASSSPRGELFF
TRBD2	many	TRBV12-3/TRBV12-4	16	TRBJ2-3	TGTGCCAGCAGTCTTGGAGGGACTAGTGGCACAGATACGCAGTATTTT	CASSLGGTSGTDTQYF
TRBD1	many	TRBV29-1	15	TRBJ1-2	TGCAGCGTTGTATTGTGGGGACAGGGGATGGATGGCTACACCTTC	CSVVLWGQGMDGYTF
-	many	TRBV6-5	14	TRBJ2-1	TGTGCCAGCAGTTACTCGCCTAGCACGAATGAGCAGTTCTTC	CASSYSPSTNEQFF
-	-	TRBV18	14	TRBJ1-3	TGTGCCAGCTCACCGCAGGGTTCTGGAAACACCATATATTTT	CASSPQGSGNTIYF
-	-	TRBV12-3/TRBV12-4	15	TRBJ1-1	TGTGCCAGCAGTCCCCCGGGTCAAATAAACACTGAAGCTTTCTTT	CASSPPGQINTEAFF
TRBD2	many	TRBV20-1	12	TRBJ2-1	TGCAGTGCTAGAAAAAAGCGGGAAGAGCAGTTCTTC	CSARKKREEQFF
-	many	TRBV4-1	17	TRBJ1-2	TGCGCCAGCAGCCAAGATTACCCTGATCCGTCTTACTATGGCTACACCTTC	CASSQDYPDPSYYGYTF
TRBD1	few	TRBV5-5	15	TRBJ2-2	TGCGCCAGCAGGCCCGGGACAGGGGCGACCGGGGAGCTGTTTTTT	CASRPGTGATGELFF
-	-	TRBV12-3/TRBV12-4	11	TRBJ1-4	TGTGCCAGCAGGCGGGTCGAAAAACTGTTTTTT	CASRRVEKLFF
TRBD1	-	TRBV27	16	TRBJ1-2	TGTGCCAGCAGTTCCCATGAGACAGGGCGAAACTATGGCTACACCTTC	CASSSHETGRNYGYTF
-	many	TRBV6-2/TRBV6-3	13	TRBJ1-1	TGTGCCAGCATTGAAGGGGGGAACACTGAAGCTTTCTTT	CASIEGGNTEAFF
-	few	TRBV5-1	15	TRBJ1-1	TGCGCCAGCAGCCCTCGGGGGGGGGGGAACACTGAAGCTTTCTTT	CASSPRGGGNTEAFF
TRBD1	few	TRBV20-1	15	TRBJ2-7	TGCAGTGCTCCTCCTTCGGGACAGGGGGCCTACGAGCAGTACTTC	CSAPPSGQGAYEQYF
-	few	TRBV5-1	14	TRBJ2-1	TGCGCCAGCATCTTACAGGAGACCTACAATGAGCAGTTCTTC	CASILQETYNEQFF
TRBD1	few	TRBV5-1	13	TRBJ2-1	TGCGCCAGCAGCCCGGGGACAGACAATGAGCAGTTCTTC	CASSPGTDNEQFF
-	many	TRBV20-1	11	TRBJ2-7	TGCAGTGCTATAAAAGACTACGAGCAGTACTTC	CSAIKDYEQYF
TRBD1	many	TRBV20-1	16	TRBJ2-7	TGCAGTGCAACCCGAGGCGACAGGGGGGATTTAAGCGAGCAGTACTTC	CSATRGDRGDLSEQYF
TRBD1	many	TRBV20-1	15	TRBJ2-1	TGCAGTGCGAGGAGACAGGGTAGCCCCTACAATGAGCAGTTCTTC	CSARRQGSPYNEQFF
TRBD1	many	TRBV10-3	14	TRBJ1-2	TGTGCCATCAGTGTGGCAGGGGGCTATGATGGCTACACCTTC	CAISVAGGYDGYTF
TRBD2	-	TRBV30	14	TRBJ2-3	TGTGCCTGGAGTCCTAGCGGGGGAGGAGATACGCAGTATTTT	CAWSPSGGGDTQYF